This T cell receptor beta chain came from a study of blood T cell repertoires in COVID-19. Sequencing was performed with immunoSEQ multiplex PCR; in TCRdb, only in-frame clones are kept and a portion is missing. The sample has some 27,000 clones; roughly 90% are singletons. The germline CDR1 and CDR2 sequences are SGHDN and FVKESK. V shed 6 bases and J shed 6 bases, with 5 bases lying between them. The CDR3 runs to 11 residues. This receptor was identified in a human donor in a cohort sampled during active COVID-19. J is TRBJ2-2 and V is TRBV14, with no clear D. Sequencing used peripheral blood. The CDR3 here is CASRAAGELFF. The DNA of the CDR3 is TGTGCCAGCAGAGCCGCCGGGGAGCTGTTTTTT. Combining the CDR3 with reference TRBV14 and TRBJ2-2 gives the whole variable domain EAGVTQFPSHSVIEKGQTVTLRCDPISGHDNLYWYRRVMGKEIKFLLHFVKESKQDESGMPNNRFLAERTGGTYSTLKVQPAELEDSGVYFCASRAAGELFFGEGSRLTVL.